This T cell receptor beta chain was sequenced for a study of T cells in Graves' hyperthyroidism and ophthalmopathy. Germline assignment: CDR1 MNHNS and CDR2 SASEGT. V lost 5 bases and J 0 bases, leaving 11 bases between the germline ends. The CDR3 spans 15 residues. Any patient presenting with uncontrolled infection, other autoimmune disease, pregnancy or lactation was left out. RNA transcripts yielded amplified TCR beta CDR3 regions. Researchers ran a first-round RT-PCR on the TCR CDR3 using the HTBI primer set. MiXCR, run by TCRdb on the multiplex PCR reads, gives a single entry per CDR3 protein. The repertoire has under 400,000 distinct CDR3 sequences, 13% to 15% of them found once; the top ten carry around 20%. Worth noting for this clonotype: Antigen specificity is unknown.

Findings and limits, study-wide: Blood also carried most thyroid clonotypes expanded above 0.001. Median prediction lead before ophthalmopathy onset was roughly 6 months with the model.

The TCR sequence derives from a woman aged 55-69 years with Graves' ophthalmopathy. V gene TRBV6-1 combines with J gene TRBJ2-4, with a tentative D call TRBD1 (5 bases). Sequencing was carried out using blood. CDR3 sequence reads: CASSLSGLAKNIQYF. Written as DNA, the CDR3 is TGTGCCAGCAGTTTATCAGGGTTAGCCAAAAACATTCAGTACTTC.